In its sample, the clone carrying this T cell receptor beta chain was seen once. Its antigen remains unknown. This sample is drawn from a study of Ad26.COV2.S vaccination and SARS-CoV-2 variants. Study background: Intramuscular Ad26.COV2.S doses were given once or twice, 56 days apart.

The treatment was: about 20 received Ad26.COV2.S at low or high dose, single or two shots; about 5 received placebo; per-sample allocation not given. After the first vaccine or placebo injection, samples were drawn on day 63. Generated by immunoSEQ multiplex PCR, the TCRdb table keeps only in-frame clones and is missing some. Of about 430,000 clones in the sample, about 93% were seen once. Study results and caveats: Vaccine and placebo groups showed comparable non-spike TCR breadth.

The length of the CDR3 is 16 residues. Between the trimmed V and J ends, which lost 7 bases and 4 bases, there was a span of 22 bases. The V gene's germline CDR1 is MDHEN and CDR2 SYDVKM. This receptor was identified in a person between 18 and 65 years old who received the Ad26.COV2.S COVID-19 vaccine or a placebo. This sequence joins TRBV28 and TRBJ1-1, with D possibly being TRBD1 (6 bases). The input for sequencing was peripheral blood, taken in a trial of Ad26.COV2.S vaccine versus placebo. The CDR3 sequence is CASNQGGLGEGTEAFF. CDR3 nucleotides: TGTGCCAGCAATCAAGGGGGTCTAGGCGAGGGCACTGAAGCTTTCTTT.